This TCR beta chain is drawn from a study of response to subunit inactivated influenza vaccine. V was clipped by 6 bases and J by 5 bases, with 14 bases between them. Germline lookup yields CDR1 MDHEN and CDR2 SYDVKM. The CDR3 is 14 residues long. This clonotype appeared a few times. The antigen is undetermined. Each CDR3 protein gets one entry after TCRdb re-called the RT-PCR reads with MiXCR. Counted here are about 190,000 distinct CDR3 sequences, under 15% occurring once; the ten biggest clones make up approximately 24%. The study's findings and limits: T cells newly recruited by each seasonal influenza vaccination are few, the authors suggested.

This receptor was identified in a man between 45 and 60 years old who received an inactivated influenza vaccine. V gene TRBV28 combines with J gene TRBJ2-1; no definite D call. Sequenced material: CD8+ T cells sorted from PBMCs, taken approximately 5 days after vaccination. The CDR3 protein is CASSLGSSHNEQFF. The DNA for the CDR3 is TGTGCCAGCAGCCTCGGGTCTTCCCACAATGAGCAGTTCTTC.